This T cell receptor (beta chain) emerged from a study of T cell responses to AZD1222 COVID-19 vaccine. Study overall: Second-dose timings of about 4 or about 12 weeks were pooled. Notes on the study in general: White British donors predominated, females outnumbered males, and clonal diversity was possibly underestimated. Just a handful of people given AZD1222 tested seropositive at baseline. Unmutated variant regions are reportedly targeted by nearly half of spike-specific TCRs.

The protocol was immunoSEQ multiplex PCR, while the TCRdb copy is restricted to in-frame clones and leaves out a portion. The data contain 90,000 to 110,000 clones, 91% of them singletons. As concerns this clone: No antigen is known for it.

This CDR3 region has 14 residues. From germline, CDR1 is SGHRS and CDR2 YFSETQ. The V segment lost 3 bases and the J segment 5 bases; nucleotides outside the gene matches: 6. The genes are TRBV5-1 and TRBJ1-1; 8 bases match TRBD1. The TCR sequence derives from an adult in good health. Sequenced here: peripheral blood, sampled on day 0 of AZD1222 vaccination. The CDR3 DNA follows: TGCGCCAGCAGCTCAGGCAGGGGGCAGACTGAAGCTTTCTTT. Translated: CASSSGRGQTEAFF.